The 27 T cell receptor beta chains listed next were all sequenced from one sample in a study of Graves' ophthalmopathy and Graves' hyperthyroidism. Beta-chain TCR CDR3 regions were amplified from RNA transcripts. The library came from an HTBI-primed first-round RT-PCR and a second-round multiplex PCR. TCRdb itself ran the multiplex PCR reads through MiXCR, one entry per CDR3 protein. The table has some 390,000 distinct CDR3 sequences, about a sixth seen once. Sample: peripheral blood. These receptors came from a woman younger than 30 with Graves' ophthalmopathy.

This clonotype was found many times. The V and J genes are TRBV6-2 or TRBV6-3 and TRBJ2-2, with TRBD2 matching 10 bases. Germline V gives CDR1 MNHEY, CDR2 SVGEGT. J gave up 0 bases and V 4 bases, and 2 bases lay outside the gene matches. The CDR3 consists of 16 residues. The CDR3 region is CASSLAGGPNTGELFF. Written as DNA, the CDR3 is TGTGCCAGCAGTTTAGCGGGGGGACCGAACACCGGGGAGCTGTTTTTT.

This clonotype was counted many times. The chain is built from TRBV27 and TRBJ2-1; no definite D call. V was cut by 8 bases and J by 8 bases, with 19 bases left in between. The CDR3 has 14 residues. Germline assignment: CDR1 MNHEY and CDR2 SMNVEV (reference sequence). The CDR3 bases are TGTGCCAGCGGCTTCCCCCCCCCATCGGATGAGCAGTTCTTC. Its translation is CASGFPPPSDEQFF.

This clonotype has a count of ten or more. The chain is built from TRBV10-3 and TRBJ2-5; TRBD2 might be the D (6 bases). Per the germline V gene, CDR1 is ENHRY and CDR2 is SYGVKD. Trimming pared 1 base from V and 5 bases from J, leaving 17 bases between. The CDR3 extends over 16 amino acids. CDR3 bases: TGTGCCATCAGTGAGTTCGAAGGAGGGGCCAAGGAGACCCAGTACTTC. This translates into CAISEFEGGAKETQYF.

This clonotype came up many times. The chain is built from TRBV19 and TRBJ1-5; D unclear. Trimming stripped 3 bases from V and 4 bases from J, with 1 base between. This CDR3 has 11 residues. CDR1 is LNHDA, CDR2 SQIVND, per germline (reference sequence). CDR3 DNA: TGTGCCAGTAGTATGAATCAGCCCCAGCATTTT. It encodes CASSMNQPQHF.

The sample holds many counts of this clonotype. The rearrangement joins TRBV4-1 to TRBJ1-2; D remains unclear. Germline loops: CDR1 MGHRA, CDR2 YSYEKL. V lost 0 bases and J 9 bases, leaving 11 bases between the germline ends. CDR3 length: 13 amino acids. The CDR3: CASSQERPGRYTF. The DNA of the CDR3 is TGCGCCAGCAGCCAAGAGAGGCCTGGCCGCTACACCTTC.

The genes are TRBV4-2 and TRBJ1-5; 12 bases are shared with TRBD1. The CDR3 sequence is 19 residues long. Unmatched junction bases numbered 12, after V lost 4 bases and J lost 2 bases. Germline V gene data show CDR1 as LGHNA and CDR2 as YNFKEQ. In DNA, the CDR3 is TGTGCCAGCAGCCGATACGGGACAGGGGGCGCGGGAGGCAATCAGCCCCAGCATTTT. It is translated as CASSRYGTGGAGGNQPQHF.

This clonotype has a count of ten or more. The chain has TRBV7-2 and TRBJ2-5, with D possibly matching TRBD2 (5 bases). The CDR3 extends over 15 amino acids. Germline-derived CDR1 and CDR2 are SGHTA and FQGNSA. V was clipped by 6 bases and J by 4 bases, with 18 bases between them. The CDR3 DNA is TGTGCCAGCAGTGATCAAGTCCGGACTGGAGAGACCCAGTACTTC. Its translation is CASSDQVRTGETQYF.

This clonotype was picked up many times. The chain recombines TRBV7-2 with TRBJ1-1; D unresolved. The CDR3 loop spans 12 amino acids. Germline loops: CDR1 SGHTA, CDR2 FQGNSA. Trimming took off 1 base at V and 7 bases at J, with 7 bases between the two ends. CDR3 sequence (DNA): TGTGCCAGCAGCTTAGGGTCCAATGAAGCTTTCTTT. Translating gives CASSLGSNEAFF.

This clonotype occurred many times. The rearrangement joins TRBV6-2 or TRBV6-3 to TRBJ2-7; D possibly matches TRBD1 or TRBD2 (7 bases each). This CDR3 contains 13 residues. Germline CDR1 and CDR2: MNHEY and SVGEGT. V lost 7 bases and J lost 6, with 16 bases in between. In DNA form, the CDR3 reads TGTGCCAGCACGCGGGGGACAGTCGGCGAGCAGTACTTC. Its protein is CASTRGTVGEQYF.

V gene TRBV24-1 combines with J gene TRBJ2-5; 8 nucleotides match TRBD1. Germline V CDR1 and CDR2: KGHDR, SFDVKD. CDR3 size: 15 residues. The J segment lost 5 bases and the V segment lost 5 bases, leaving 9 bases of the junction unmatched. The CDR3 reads CATSGVGQVWETQYF. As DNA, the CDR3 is TGTGCCACCAGTGGCGTGGGACAGGTGTGGGAGACCCAGTACTTC.

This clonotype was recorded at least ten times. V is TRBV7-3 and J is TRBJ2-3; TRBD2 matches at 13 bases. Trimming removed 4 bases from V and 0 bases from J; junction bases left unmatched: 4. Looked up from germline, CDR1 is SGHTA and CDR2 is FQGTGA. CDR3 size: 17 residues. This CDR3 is CASSSTSGRTSTDTQYF. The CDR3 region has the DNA TGTGCCAGCAGCTCGACTAGCGGGAGGACCAGCACAGATACGCAGTATTTT. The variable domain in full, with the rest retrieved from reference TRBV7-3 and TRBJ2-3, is GAGVSQTPSNKVTEKGKYVELRCDPISGHTALYWYRQSLGQGPEFLIYFQGTGAADDSGLPNDRFFAVRPEGSVSTLKIQRTERGDSAVYLCASSSTSGRTSTDTQYFGPGTRLTVL.

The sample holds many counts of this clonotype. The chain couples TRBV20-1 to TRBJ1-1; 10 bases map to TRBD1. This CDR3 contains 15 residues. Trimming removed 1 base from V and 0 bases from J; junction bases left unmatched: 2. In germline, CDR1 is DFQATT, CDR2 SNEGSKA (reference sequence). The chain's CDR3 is CSARGGQGMNTEAFF. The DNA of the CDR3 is TGCAGTGCTAGAGGGGGACAGGGGATGAACACTGAAGCTTTCTTT.

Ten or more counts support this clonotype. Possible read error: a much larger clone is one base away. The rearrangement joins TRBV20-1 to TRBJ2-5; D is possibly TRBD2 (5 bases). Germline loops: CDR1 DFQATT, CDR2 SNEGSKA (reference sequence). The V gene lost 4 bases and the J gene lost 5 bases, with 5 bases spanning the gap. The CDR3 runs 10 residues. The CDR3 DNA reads TGCAGTGCTAAGCGGGAGACCCAGTACTTC. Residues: CSAKRETQYF.

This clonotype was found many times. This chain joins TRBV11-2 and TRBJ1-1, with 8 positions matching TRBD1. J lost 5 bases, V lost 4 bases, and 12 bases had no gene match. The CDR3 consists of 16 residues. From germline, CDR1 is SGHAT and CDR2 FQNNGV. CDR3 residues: CASSSATGTGGTEAFF. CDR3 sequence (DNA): TGTGCCAGCAGCTCGGCGACCGGGACAGGCGGTACTGAAGCTTTCTTT.

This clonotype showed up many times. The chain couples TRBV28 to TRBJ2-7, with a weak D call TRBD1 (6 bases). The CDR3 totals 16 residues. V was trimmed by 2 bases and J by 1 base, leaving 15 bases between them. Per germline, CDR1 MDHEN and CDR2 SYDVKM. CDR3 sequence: CASSLPRGPTSYEQYF. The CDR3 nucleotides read TGTGCCAGCAGTTTACCCAGGGGCCCTACATCCTACGAGCAGTACTTC. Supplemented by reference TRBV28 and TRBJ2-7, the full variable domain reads DVKVTQSSRYLVKRTGEKVFLECVQDMDHENMFWYRQDPGLGLRLIYFSYDVKMKEKGDIPEGYSVSREKKERFSLILESASTNQTSMYLCASSLPRGPTSYEQYFGPGTRLTVT.

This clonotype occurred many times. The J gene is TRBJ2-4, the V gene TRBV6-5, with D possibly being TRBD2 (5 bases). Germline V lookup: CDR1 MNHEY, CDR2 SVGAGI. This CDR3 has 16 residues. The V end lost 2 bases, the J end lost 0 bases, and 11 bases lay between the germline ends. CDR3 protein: CASSYDQRIAKNIQYF. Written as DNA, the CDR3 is TGTGCCAGCAGTTACGACCAGCGGATAGCCAAAAACATTCAGTACTTC.

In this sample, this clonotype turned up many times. CDR3 sequence: CASSPITNTGELFF. In DNA, the CDR3 is TGTGCCAGCAGTCCCATTACGAACACCGGGGAGCTGTTTTTT. The chain recombines TRBV6-1 with TRBJ2-2; D gene ambiguous. Trimming took 5 bases from V and 0 from J, leaving 7 bases between them. In germline, CDR1 is MNHNS, CDR2 SASEGT. The CDR3 spans 14 residues.

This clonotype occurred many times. Here the CDR3 reads CASRRTGTFSTEAFF. CDR3 nucleotide sequence: TGTGCCAGCAGAAGAACCGGGACATTCTCCACTGAAGCTTTCTTT. The chain joins TRBV6-2 or TRBV6-3 to TRBJ1-1, with D perhaps TRBD1 (6 bases). This CDR3 has 15 residues. CDR1 and CDR2 (germline): MNHEY, SVGEGT. V dropped 6 bases and J dropped 4 bases, with 18 bases sitting between them.

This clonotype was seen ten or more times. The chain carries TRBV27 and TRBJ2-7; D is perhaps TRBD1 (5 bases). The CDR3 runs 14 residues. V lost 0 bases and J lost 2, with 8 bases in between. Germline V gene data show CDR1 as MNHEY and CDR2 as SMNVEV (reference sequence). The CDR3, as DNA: TGTGCCAGCAGTTTATCAGGGGCCCCCTACGAGCAGTACTTC. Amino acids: CASSLSGAPYEQYF.

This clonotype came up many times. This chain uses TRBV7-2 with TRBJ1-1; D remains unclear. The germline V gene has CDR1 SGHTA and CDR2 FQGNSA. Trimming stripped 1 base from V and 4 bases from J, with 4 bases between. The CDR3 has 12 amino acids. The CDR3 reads CASSLGPTEAFF. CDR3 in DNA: TGTGCCAGCAGCTTAGGGCCCACTGAAGCTTTCTTT.

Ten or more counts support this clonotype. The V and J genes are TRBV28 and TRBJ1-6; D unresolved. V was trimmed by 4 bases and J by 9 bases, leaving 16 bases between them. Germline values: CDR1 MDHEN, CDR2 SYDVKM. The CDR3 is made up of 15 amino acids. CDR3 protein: CASSYLLGLGSPLHF. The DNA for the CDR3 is TGTGCCAGCAGTTACTTACTGGGATTGGGTTCACCCCTCCACTTT.

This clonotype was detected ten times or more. CDR3 DNA: TGCAGCGTTGCTGTGGCGTACACTGAAGCTTTCTTT. As protein: CSVAVAYTEAFF. V and J are TRBV29-1 and TRBJ1-1; D remains ambiguous. Germline loops: CDR1 SQVTM, CDR2 ANQGSEA. V gave up 4 bases and J gave up 3 bases, with 9 bases separating them. The CDR3 extends over 12 amino acids.

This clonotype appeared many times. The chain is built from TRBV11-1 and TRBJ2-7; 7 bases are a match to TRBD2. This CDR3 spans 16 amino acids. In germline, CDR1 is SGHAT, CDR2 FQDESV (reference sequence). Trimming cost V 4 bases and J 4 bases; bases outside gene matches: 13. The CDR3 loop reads CASSSSGREFGYEQYF. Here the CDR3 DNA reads TGTGCCAGCAGCTCAAGTGGGCGGGAGTTTGGTTACGAGCAGTACTTC.

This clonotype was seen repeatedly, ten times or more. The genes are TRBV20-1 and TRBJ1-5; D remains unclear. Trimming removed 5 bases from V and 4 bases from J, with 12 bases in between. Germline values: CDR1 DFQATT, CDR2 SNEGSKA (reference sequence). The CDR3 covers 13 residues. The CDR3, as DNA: TGCAGTGCTTGGGCAGTTGCAAATCAGCCCCAGCATTTT. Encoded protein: CSAWAVANQPQHF.

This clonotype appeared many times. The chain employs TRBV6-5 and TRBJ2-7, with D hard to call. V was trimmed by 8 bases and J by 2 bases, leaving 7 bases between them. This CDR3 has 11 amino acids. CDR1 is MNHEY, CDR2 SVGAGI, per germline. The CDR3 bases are TGTGCCAGCGAAAGCCCCTACGAGCAGTACTTC. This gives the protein CASESPYEQYF.

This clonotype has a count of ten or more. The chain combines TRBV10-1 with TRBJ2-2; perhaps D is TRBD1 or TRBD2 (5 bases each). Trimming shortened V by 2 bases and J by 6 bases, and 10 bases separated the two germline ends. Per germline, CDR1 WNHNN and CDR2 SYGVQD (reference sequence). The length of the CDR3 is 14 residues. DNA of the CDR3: TGCGCCAGCAGTGAGAGTCAGGGAGCCGGGGAGCTGTTTTTT. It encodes CASSESQGAGELFF.

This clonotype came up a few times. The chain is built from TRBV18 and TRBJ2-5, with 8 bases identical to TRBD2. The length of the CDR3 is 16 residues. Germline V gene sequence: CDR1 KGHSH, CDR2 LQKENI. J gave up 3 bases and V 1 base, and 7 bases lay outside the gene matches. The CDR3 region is CASSPLTGGIKETQYF. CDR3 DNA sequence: TGTGCCAGCTCACCACTAACGGGAGGGATAAAAGAGACCCAGTACTTC.